This TCR beta chain stems from a study of PD-1 blockade in classical Hodgkin lymphoma. Overall study findings and caveats: By cycle point C4D1, TCR diversity had risen significantly in CD4+ cells (but not CD8+ cells).

Following autologous stem cell transplantation, relapse occurred in every patient, and exposure to brentuximab vedotin varied. Reported best responses ranged across complete response, partial response or progressive disease. Clones were sequenced by immunoSEQ multiplex PCR, and TCRdb holds only the in-frame ones, with some missing. Of tens of thousands of clones in the sample, less than 80% were seen once. Trimming removed 2 bases at V and 7 bases at J, with 18 bases between. CDR1 is MNHEY and CDR2 is SMNVEV in the germline V gene (reference sequence). The CDR3 runs 16 residues. For this clone: Its antigen is unidentified.

The TCR originated in a human donor with classical Hodgkin lymphoma. V gene TRBV27 combines with J gene TRBJ2-1; D could derive from TRBD1 or TRBD2 (5 bases each). Sequenced material: peripheral blood mononuclear cells (PBMCs), taken at baseline. CDR3 region: CASSLESWDVSNEQFF. CDR3 DNA: TGTGCCAGCAGTTTAGAGTCGTGGGACGTTAGTAATGAGCAGTTCTTC.